This T cell receptor (beta chain) derives from a study of T-cell memory formation after mild COVID-19. CDR3 length: 15 residues. Germline loops: CDR1 SGHRS, CDR2 YFSETQ. Unmatched junction bases numbered 8, after V lost 5 bases and J lost 6 bases. MiXCR was run by TCRdb on the 5' RACE reads, yielding one entry per CDR3 protein. The sample records around 250,000 distinct CDR3 sequences, less than 20% being singletons. Sequencing was carried out using PBMCs or a T cell subset sorted from them (not recorded which). V gene TRBV5-1 combines with J gene TRBJ2-3; 11 bases fit TRBD1. The sequence came from an adult woman who had mild COVID-19 (a few samples of this study predate the infection). Cell type and time point are not known. In DNA form, the CDR3 reads TGCGCCAGCAGAAATCCCGGGACAGGGGGGGATACGCAGTATTTT. Amino acids: CASRNPGTGGDTQYF.